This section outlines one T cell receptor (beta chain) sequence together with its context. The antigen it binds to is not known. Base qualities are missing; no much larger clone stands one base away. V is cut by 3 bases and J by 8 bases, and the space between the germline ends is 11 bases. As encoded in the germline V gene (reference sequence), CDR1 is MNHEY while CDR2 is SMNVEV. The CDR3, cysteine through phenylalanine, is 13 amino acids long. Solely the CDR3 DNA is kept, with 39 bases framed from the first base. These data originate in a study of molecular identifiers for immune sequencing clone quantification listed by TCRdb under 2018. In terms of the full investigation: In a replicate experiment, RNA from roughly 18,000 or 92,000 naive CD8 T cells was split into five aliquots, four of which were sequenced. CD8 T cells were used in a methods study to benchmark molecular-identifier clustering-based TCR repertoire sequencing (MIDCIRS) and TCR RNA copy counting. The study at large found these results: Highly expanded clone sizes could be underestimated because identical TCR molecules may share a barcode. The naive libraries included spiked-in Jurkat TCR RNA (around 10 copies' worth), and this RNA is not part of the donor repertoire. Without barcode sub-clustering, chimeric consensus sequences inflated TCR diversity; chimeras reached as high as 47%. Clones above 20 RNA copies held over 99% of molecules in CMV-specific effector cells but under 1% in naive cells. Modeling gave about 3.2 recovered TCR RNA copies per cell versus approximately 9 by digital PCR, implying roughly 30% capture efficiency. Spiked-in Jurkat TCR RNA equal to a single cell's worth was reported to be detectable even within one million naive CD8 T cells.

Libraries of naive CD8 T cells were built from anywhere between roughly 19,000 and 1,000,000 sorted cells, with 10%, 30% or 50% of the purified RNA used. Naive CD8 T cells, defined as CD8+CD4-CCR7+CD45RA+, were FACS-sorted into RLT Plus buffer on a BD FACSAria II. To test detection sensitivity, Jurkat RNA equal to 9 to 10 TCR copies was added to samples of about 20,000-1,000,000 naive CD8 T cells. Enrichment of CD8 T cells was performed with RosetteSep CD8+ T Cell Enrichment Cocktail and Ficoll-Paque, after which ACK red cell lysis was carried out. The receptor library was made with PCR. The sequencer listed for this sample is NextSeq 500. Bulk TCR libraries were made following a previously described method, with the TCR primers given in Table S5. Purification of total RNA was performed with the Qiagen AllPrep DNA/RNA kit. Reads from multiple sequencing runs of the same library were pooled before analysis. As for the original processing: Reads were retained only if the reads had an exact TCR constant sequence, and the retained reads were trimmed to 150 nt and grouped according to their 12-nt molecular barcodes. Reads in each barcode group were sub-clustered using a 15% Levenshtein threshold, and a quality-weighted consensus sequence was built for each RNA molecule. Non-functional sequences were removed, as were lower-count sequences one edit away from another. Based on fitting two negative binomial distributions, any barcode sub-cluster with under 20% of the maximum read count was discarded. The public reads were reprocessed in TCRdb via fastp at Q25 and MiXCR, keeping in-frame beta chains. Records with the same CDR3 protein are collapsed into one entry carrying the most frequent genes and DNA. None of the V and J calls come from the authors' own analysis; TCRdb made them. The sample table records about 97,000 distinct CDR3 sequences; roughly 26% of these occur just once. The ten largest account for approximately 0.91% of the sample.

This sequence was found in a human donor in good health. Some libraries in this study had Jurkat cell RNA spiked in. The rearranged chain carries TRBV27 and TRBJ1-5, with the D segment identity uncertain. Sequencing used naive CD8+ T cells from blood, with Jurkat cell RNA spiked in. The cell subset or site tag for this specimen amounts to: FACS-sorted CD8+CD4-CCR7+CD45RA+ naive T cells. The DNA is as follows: TGTGCCAGCAGTTTCCCTGAGCGGGAGCCCCAGCATTTT. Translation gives CASSFPEREPQHF.